The present T cell receptor (beta chain) was sequenced within a study of T-cell reconstitution after alpha-beta-depleted transplantation in children. Preparation of the TCRbeta library used unique molecular identifiers. TCRdb itself ran the PCR reads through MiXCR, one entry per CDR3 protein. The data contain under 140,000 distinct CDR3 sequences, about 9.4% of them singletons. This clonotype came up many times. The sequencing used PBMCs from the stem cell graft donor, collected from the stem cell graft. The sequence came from a human donor who donated a stem cell graft to a child with acute lymphoblastic leukemia.

CDR3 nucleotides: TGTGCCAGCTCGCAGGGCATCCAAGAGACCCAGTACTTC. It yields the protein CASSQGIQETQYF. The rearrangement links TRBV18 to TRBJ2-5; D is possibly TRBD1 (5 bases). Germline V lookup: CDR1 KGHSH, CDR2 LQKENI. Trimming cost V 6 bases and J 1 base, with 9 bases left between them. This CDR3 comprises 13 residues.